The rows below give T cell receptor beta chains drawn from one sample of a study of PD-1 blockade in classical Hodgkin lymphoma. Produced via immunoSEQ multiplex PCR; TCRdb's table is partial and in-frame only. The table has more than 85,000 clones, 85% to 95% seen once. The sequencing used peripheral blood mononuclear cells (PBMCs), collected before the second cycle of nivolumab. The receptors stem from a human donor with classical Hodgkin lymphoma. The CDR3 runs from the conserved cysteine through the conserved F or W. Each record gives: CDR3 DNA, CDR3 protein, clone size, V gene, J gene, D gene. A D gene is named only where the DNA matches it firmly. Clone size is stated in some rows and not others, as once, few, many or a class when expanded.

cdr3_nt: TGTGCCAGCAGCTTCTCCGGGACTAGCGTTTACAATGAGCAGTTCTTC
cdr3_aa: CASSFSGTSVYNEQFF
clone_size: once
v_call: TRBV9
j_call: TRBJ2-1
d_call: TRBD2

cdr3_nt: TGTGCCAGCAGCCCTTACCTCCTTGGACAGGGGATGTACGAGCAGTACTTC
cdr3_aa: CASSPYLLGQGMYEQYF
clone_size: -
v_call: TRBV5-6
j_call: TRBJ2-7
d_call: TRBD1

cdr3_nt: TGTGCCAGTAGTATACCGGGACAGGGCCCCTACGAGCAGTACTTC
cdr3_aa: CASSIPGQGPYEQYF
clone_size: -
v_call: TRBV19
j_call: TRBJ2-7
d_call: TRBD1

cdr3_nt: TGTGCCAGCAGTTACTCGAATACAGGGGCTCAGCCCCAGCATTTT
cdr3_aa: CASSYSNTGAQPQHF
clone_size: -
v_call: TRBV6-5
j_call: TRBJ1-5
d_call: TRBD1

cdr3_nt: TGTGCCAGCAGCTTATCCCCGACAGGGGGCTACGAGCAGTACTTC
cdr3_aa: CASSLSPTGGYEQYF
clone_size: once
v_call: TRBV13
j_call: TRBJ2-7
d_call: TRBD1

cdr3_nt: TGTGCCAGTAGTATAGACCATTCTAGCGGGGCTTCCTACGAGCAGTACTTC
cdr3_aa: CASSIDHSSGASYEQYF
clone_size: -
v_call: TRBV19
j_call: TRBJ2-7
d_call: TRBD2

cdr3_nt: TGTGCCAGCAGTTCGGGACAGGGGTACTCCCTCTTTGGCTACACCTTC
cdr3_aa: CASSSGQGYSLFGYTF
clone_size: -
v_call: TRBV27
j_call: TRBJ1-2
d_call: TRBD1

cdr3_nt: TGTGCCAGCAGTCCACTAGCGGGAGGCCCAGATACGCAGTATTTT
cdr3_aa: CASSPLAGGPDTQYF
clone_size: -
v_call: TRBV28
j_call: TRBJ2-3
d_call: TRBD2

cdr3_nt: TGCGCCAGCAGCTTACGGGCAGGGGGCGATCGGGGCTATGGCTACACCTTC
cdr3_aa: CASSLRAGGDRGYGYTF
clone_size: -
v_call: TRBV5-1
j_call: TRBJ1-2
d_call: TRBD1

cdr3_nt: TGCAGCGTTCGCCTAGGGACAGAGAACACTGAAGCTTTCTTT
cdr3_aa: CSVRLGTENTEAFF
clone_size: few
v_call: TRBV29-1
j_call: TRBJ1-1
d_call: TRBD1

cdr3_nt: TGTGCCAGCAGCCAAAAGGTTCCGGGACAGGGTTACGAGCAGTACTTC
cdr3_aa: CASSQKVPGQGYEQYF
clone_size: -
v_call: TRBV16
j_call: TRBJ2-7
d_call: TRBD1

cdr3_nt: TGTGCCAGCAACGCCCTAGGGAGCTCCTACAATGAGCAGTTCTTC
cdr3_aa: CASNALGSSYNEQFF
clone_size: -
v_call: TRBV25-1
j_call: TRBJ2-1
d_call: -

cdr3_nt: TGTGCCAGCAGAACCCAGGCTAACACTGAAGCTTTCTTT
cdr3_aa: CASRTQANTEAFF
clone_size: -
v_call: TRBV5-4
j_call: TRBJ1-1
d_call: -

cdr3_nt: TGTGCCAGCAGCTATAGCGGGAACTCCTACGAGCAGTACTTC
cdr3_aa: CASSYSGNSYEQYF
clone_size: -
v_call: TRBV7-3
j_call: TRBJ2-7
d_call: TRBD2

cdr3_nt: TGTGCCAGCAGTGAAGACTCTCTGGTCTATGGCTACACCTTC
cdr3_aa: CASSEDSLVYGYTF
clone_size: few
v_call: TRBV2
j_call: TRBJ1-2
d_call: -

cdr3_nt: TGTGCCAGCAGTGAAGTGGGACTAGCCAATGAGCAGTTCTTC
cdr3_aa: CASSEVGLANEQFF
clone_size: -
v_call: TRBV6-1
j_call: TRBJ2-1
d_call: TRBD2

cdr3_nt: TGTGCCAGCAGCCCACAGGGGGCGCAGAATTCACCCCTCCACTTT
cdr3_aa: CASSPQGAQNSPLHF
clone_size: -
v_call: TRBV6-5
j_call: TRBJ1-6
d_call: TRBD1

cdr3_nt: TGCAGCGTTGAAGGTCCCCGGAAACTAGCCAAAAACATTCAGTACTTC
cdr3_aa: CSVEGPRKLAKNIQYF
clone_size: once
v_call: TRBV29-1
j_call: TRBJ2-4
d_call: -

cdr3_nt: TGCGCCAGCAGCAGCGGGCCCTACTACGAGCAGTACTTC
cdr3_aa: CASSSGPYYEQYF
clone_size: -
v_call: TRBV5-1
j_call: TRBJ2-7
d_call: -

cdr3_nt: TGTGCCAGCAGCTTGCAGGGCCCGAGCTCTGGAAACACCATATATTTT
cdr3_aa: CASSLQGPSSGNTIYF
clone_size: -
v_call: TRBV5-5
j_call: TRBJ1-3
d_call: -

cdr3_nt: TGTGCCTGGAGTGTGGGAGGCACCGGGGAGCTGTTTTTT
cdr3_aa: CAWSVGGTGELFF
clone_size: -
v_call: TRBV30
j_call: TRBJ2-2
d_call: -

cdr3_nt: TGTGCCAGCAGCTGGGCGGGGGTCAATGAGCAGTTCTTC
cdr3_aa: CASSWAGVNEQFF
clone_size: -
v_call: TRBV11-3
j_call: TRBJ2-1
d_call: TRBD2

cdr3_nt: TGCGCCAGCAGCGACCGGGACAGAGATAGTGGGGAGCTGTTTTTT
cdr3_aa: CASSDRDRDSGELFF
clone_size: -
v_call: TRBV5-1
j_call: TRBJ2-2
d_call: TRBD1

cdr3_nt: TGTGCCAGCAGTCAAGCCAGAACCCTCTACGAGCAGTACTTC
cdr3_aa: CASSQARTLYEQYF
clone_size: -
v_call: TRBV14
j_call: TRBJ2-7
d_call: -

cdr3_nt: TGTGCCAGCAGTTTCCCCTCCACAGGGGTCAACTATGGCTACACCTTC
cdr3_aa: CASSFPSTGVNYGYTF
clone_size: once
v_call: TRBV28
j_call: TRBJ1-2
d_call: TRBD1

cdr3_nt: TGTGCCAGTAGTATAGGAGGAGGTTACGAGCAGTACTTC
cdr3_aa: CASSIGGGYEQYF
clone_size: -
v_call: TRBV19
j_call: TRBJ2-7
d_call: -

cdr3_nt: TGTGCCTGGAGTGTACCAGACCGCCCCCGGTCCGGGGAGCTGTTTTTT
cdr3_aa: CAWSVPDRPRSGELFF
clone_size: -
v_call: TRBV30
j_call: TRBJ2-2
d_call: -

cdr3_nt: TGTGCCAGCAGCCAATCTACCTACGAGCAGTACTTC
cdr3_aa: CASSQSTYEQYF
clone_size: -
v_call: TRBV14
j_call: TRBJ2-7
d_call: -

cdr3_nt: TGCGCCAGCAGCTTGGTCGGGGAGACCCAGTACTTC
cdr3_aa: CASSLVGETQYF
clone_size: once
v_call: TRBV5-1
j_call: TRBJ2-5
d_call: -

cdr3_nt: TGTGCCTGGAGGGTTATTGGGGGGTTCATGAACACTGAAGCTTTCTTT
cdr3_aa: CAWRVIGGFMNTEAFF
clone_size: -
v_call: TRBV30
j_call: TRBJ1-1
d_call: -

cdr3_nt: TGTGCCAGCAGCTTTGAGGGTGGGGAGACCCAGTACTTC
cdr3_aa: CASSFEGGETQYF
clone_size: once
v_call: TRBV7-9
j_call: TRBJ2-5
d_call: -

cdr3_nt: TGTGCCAGCAGTTATGCGTCGGGCGGTGACTATGGCTACACCTTC
cdr3_aa: CASSYASGGDYGYTF
clone_size: -
v_call: TRBV6-5
j_call: TRBJ1-2
d_call: -

cdr3_nt: TGCGCCAGCAGGCCGGGACTAGCGGCGAACACCGGGGAGCTGTTTTTT
cdr3_aa: CASRPGLAANTGELFF
clone_size: -
v_call: TRBV10-2
j_call: TRBJ2-2
d_call: TRBD2

cdr3_nt: TGTGCCAGCAGTTTCCAAGAGACCCAGTACTTC
cdr3_aa: CASSFQETQYF
clone_size: -
v_call: TRBV28
j_call: TRBJ2-5
d_call: -

cdr3_nt: TGTGCCAGCTCACAAGCCACAGATACGCAGTATTTT
cdr3_aa: CASSQATDTQYF
clone_size: -
v_call: TRBV18
j_call: TRBJ2-3
d_call: -

cdr3_nt: TGTGCCTGGAGTGTCAGGGTCGGTCAGCCCCAGCATTTT
cdr3_aa: CAWSVRVGQPQHF
clone_size: -
v_call: TRBV30
j_call: TRBJ1-5
d_call: -

cdr3_nt: TGTGCCAGCAGTTTATGGGGGCAGCCCCAGCATTTT
cdr3_aa: CASSLWGQPQHF
clone_size: -
v_call: TRBV28
j_call: TRBJ1-5
d_call: -

cdr3_nt: TGTGCCAGCAGCCCGGGGCCTAACTATGGCTACACCTTC
cdr3_aa: CASSPGPNYGYTF
clone_size: -
v_call: TRBV6-6
j_call: TRBJ1-2
d_call: -

cdr3_nt: TGTGCCAGCAGCTTACGCGGAGGGACAGCCAACCAGGAGCAGTACTTC
cdr3_aa: CASSLRGGTANQEQYF
clone_size: -
v_call: TRBV7-8
j_call: TRBJ2-7
d_call: -

cdr3_nt: TGTGCCATCAGTGAGTTGGGACTAGCGGGAGGGCCGGGACATACGCAGTATTTT
cdr3_aa: CAISELGLAGGPGHTQYF
clone_size: -
v_call: TRBV10-3
j_call: TRBJ2-3
d_call: TRBD2

cdr3_nt: TGTGCCATCATGGCGATGAATACGCAGTATTTT
cdr3_aa: CAIMAMNTQYF
clone_size: -
v_call: TRBV10-3
j_call: TRBJ2-3
d_call: -

cdr3_nt: TGTGCCACCAGCAGTATACCGGGACAGAAGGTCTACGAGCAGTACTTC
cdr3_aa: CATSSIPGQKVYEQYF
clone_size: -
v_call: TRBV15
j_call: TRBJ2-7
d_call: TRBD1

cdr3_nt: TGTGCCAGCAGAGAGACATCCGCCTACGAGCAGTACTTC
cdr3_aa: CASRETSAYEQYF
clone_size: -
v_call: TRBV28
j_call: TRBJ2-7
d_call: -

cdr3_nt: TGTGCCAGCAGAACCGGGACAGGATACAATGAGCAGTTCTTC
cdr3_aa: CASRTGTGYNEQFF
clone_size: -
v_call: TRBV25-1
j_call: TRBJ2-1
d_call: TRBD1

cdr3_nt: TGTGCCAGCAGGGAACCGGGACTAGCGGGAGGTATGGGTGATACGCAGTATTTT
cdr3_aa: CASREPGLAGGMGDTQYF
clone_size: -
v_call: TRBV28
j_call: TRBJ2-3
d_call: TRBD2

cdr3_nt: TGTGCTAGTGGTTCTGACAGGGAGTACGAAGCTTTCTTT
cdr3_aa: CASGSDREYEAFF
clone_size: -
v_call: TRBV12-5
j_call: TRBJ1-1
d_call: TRBD1

cdr3_nt: TGTGCCATCAGTGAGCAGGGGATCTCGAACACTGAAGCTTTCTTT
cdr3_aa: CAISEQGISNTEAFF
clone_size: -
v_call: TRBV10-3
j_call: TRBJ1-1
d_call: -

cdr3_nt: TGTGCCTGGAGTCTTGGGACACAATCTACGAGGCAGTACTTC
cdr3_aa: CAWSLGTQSTRQYF
clone_size: -
v_call: TRBV30
j_call: TRBJ2-7
d_call: -

cdr3_nt: TGTGCCAGCAGTTTACCGAATCAGCCCCAGCATTTT
cdr3_aa: CASSLPNQPQHF
clone_size: -
v_call: TRBV27
j_call: TRBJ1-5
d_call: -

cdr3_nt: TGTGCCAGCATTCCGAGCGGGATCTCCTACAATGAGCAGTTCTTC
cdr3_aa: CASIPSGISYNEQFF
clone_size: -
v_call: TRBV6-1
j_call: TRBJ2-1
d_call: TRBD2

cdr3_nt: TGTGCCAGCTTGTTGCGGGAGGGCCAAGAGACCCAGTACTTC
cdr3_aa: CASLLREGQETQYF
clone_size: -
v_call: TRBV2
j_call: TRBJ2-5
d_call: TRBD2

cdr3_nt: TGTGCCAGCATTTCGGGACAGTTAAGCTCCTACGAGCAGTACTTC
cdr3_aa: CASISGQLSSYEQYF
clone_size: -
v_call: TRBV28
j_call: TRBJ2-7
d_call: TRBD1

cdr3_nt: TGCGCCAGCAGCTTCGGACAGGGGAACACTGAAGCTTTCTTT
cdr3_aa: CASSFGQGNTEAFF
clone_size: -
v_call: TRBV5-1
j_call: TRBJ1-1
d_call: TRBD1

cdr3_nt: TGTGCCAGCAACCGGGTAGGCGGGAGAGGGCGGGATGAGCAGTTCTTC
cdr3_aa: CASNRVGGRGRDEQFF
clone_size: -
v_call: TRBV7-9
j_call: TRBJ2-1
d_call: TRBD2

cdr3_nt: TGTGCCAGCAGTTACCTACAGGGCGGGTGGGACATTCAGTACTTC
cdr3_aa: CASSYLQGGWDIQYF
clone_size: -
v_call: TRBV6-5
j_call: TRBJ2-4
d_call: -

cdr3_nt: TGCAGCGTTGAGGCCCCAGCGGTAGGAGGTACGCAGTATTTT
cdr3_aa: CSVEAPAVGGTQYF
clone_size: -
v_call: TRBV29-1
j_call: TRBJ2-3
d_call: -

cdr3_nt: TGTGCCAGCAGCCAGGACGGAAAAAACCTCTATGGCTACACCTTC
cdr3_aa: CASSQDGKNLYGYTF
clone_size: -
v_call: TRBV9
j_call: TRBJ1-2
d_call: -

cdr3_nt: TGTGCCAGCAGGGGACAGGGTTTCGAAAAACTGTTTTTT
cdr3_aa: CASRGQGFEKLFF
clone_size: -
v_call: TRBV2
j_call: TRBJ1-4
d_call: TRBD1

cdr3_nt: TGTGCCAGCAGCCTCCCCGACGGGGAACTGAACACTGAAGCTTTCTTT
cdr3_aa: CASSLPDGELNTEAFF
clone_size: -
v_call: TRBV7-9
j_call: TRBJ1-1
d_call: -

cdr3_nt: TGTGCCAGCACTCGGGACGGAAGCTCCTATAATTCACCCCTCCACTTT
cdr3_aa: CASTRDGSSYNSPLHF
clone_size: -
v_call: TRBV2
j_call: TRBJ1-6
d_call: -